This T cell receptor (beta chain) was sequenced during a study of T cells in Graves' hyperthyroidism and ophthalmopathy. Study-wide findings and caveats: Most thyroid clonotypes that were expanded above 0.001 also turned up in blood.

Amplification of TCR beta CDR3 regions used RNA as the template. The TCR CDR3 first-round RT-PCR relied on the HTBI primer set. TCRdb re-called the multiplex PCR reads with MiXCR, one entry per CDR3 protein. The table has some 250,000 distinct CDR3 sequences, approximately 14% seen once. Patients were aged 18 to 65, had disease duration under 2 months, and had newly diagnosed hyperthyroidism. Diagnoses were established using clinical symptoms, serum thyroxine and TRAb, thyroid ultrasound and orbital computed tomography. There are many counts of this clonotype. The antigen remains undetermined. V was clipped by 5 bases and J by 0 bases; unmatched bases: 10. Germline V gene lookup returns CDR1 SGHKS and CDR2 YYEKEE (reference sequence). This CDR3 has 17 residues.

The TCR originated in a woman aged 40 to 50 with Graves' hyperthyroidism that later progressed to Graves' ophthalmopathy. Sample: blood. This chain joins TRBV5-5 and TRBJ2-2, with 7 positions matching TRBD2. In nucleotides, the CDR3 is TGTGCCAGCAGTCCTATTTGGGCGGGGGCGAACACCGGGGAGCTGTTTTTT. Translation gives CASSPIWAGANTGELFF.